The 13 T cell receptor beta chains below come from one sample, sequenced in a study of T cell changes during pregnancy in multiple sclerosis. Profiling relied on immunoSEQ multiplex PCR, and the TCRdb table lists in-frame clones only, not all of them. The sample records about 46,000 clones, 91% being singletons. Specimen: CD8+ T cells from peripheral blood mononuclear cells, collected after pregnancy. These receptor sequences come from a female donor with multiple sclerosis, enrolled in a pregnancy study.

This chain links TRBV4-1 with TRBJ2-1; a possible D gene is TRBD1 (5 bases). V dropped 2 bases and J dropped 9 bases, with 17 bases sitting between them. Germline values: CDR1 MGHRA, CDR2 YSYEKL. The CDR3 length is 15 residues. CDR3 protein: CASSQTAATGSEQFF. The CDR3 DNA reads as TGCGCCAGCAGCCAAACCGCGGCCACAGGCTCTGAGCAGTTCTTC.

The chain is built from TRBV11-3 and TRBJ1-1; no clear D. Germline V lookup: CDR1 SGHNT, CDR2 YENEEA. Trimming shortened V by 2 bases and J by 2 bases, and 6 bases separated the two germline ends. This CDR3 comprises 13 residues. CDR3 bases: TGTGCCAGCAGCTTACGAGTTAACACTGAAGCTTTCTTT. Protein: CASSLRVNTEAFF.

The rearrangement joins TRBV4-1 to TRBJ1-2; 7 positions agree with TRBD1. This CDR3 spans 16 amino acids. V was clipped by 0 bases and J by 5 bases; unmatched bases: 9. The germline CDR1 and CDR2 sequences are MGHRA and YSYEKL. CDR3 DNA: TGCGCCAGCAGCCAAGAGCGGCAGGGGGATAATTATGGCTACACCTTC. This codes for CASSQERQGDNYGYTF.

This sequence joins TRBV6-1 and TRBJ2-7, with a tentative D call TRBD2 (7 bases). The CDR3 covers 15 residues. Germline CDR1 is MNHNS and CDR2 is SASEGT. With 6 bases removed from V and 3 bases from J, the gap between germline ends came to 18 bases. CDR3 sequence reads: CASSPLRGEGYEQYF. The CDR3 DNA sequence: TGTGCCAGCAGCCCCCTAAGGGGGGAGGGCTACGAGCAGTACTTC.

CDR3 amino acids: CASRKGAFEPQHF. The DNA of the CDR3 is TGTGCCAGCAGGAAGGGGGCATTCGAGCCCCAGCATTTT. V gene TRBV27 combines with J gene TRBJ1-5, with 7 bases matching TRBD1. Germline CDR1 MNHEY, CDR2 SMNVEV (reference sequence). The CDR3 loop spans 13 amino acids. V was clipped by 6 bases and J by 8 bases; unmatched bases: 7.

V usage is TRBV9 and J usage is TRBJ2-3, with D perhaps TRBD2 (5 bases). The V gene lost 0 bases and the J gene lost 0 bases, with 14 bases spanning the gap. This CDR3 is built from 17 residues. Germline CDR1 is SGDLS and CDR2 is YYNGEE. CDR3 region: CASSVESWELSTDTQYF. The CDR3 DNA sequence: TGTGCCAGCAGCGTAGAATCATGGGAGCTTAGCACAGATACGCAGTATTTT.

The CDR3 region is CASSVDRGRSEQFF. The CDR3 nucleotides are TGTGCCAGCAGTGTCGACAGGGGGCGAAGTGAGCAGTTCTTC. V and J are TRBV27 and TRBJ2-1, with TRBD1 matching over 10 bases. Looked up from germline, CDR1 is MNHEY and CDR2 is SMNVEV (reference sequence). With 5 bases clipped from V and 9 bases from J, the junction kept 7 bases outside the gene matches. The CDR3 runs to 14 residues.

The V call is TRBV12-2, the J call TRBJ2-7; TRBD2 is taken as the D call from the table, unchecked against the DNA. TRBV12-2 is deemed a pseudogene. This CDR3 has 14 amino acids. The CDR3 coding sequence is TGTGCAAGTCGCTTAGCGGGGACTACCTACGAGCAGTACTTC. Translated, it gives CASRLAGTTYEQYF.

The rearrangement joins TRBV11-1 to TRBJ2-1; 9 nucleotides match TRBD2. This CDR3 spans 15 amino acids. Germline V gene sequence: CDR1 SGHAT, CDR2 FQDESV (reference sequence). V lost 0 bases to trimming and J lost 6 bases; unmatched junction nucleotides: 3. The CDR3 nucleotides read TGTGCCAGCAGCTTAGCCGGCGGGGGGGGCAATGAGCAGTTCTTC. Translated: CASSLAGGGGNEQFF.

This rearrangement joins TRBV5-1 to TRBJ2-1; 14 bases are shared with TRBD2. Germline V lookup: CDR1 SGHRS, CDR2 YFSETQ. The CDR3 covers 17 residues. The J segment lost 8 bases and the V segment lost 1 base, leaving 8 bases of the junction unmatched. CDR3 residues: CASSLMGGLAGVHEQFF. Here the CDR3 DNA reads TGCGCCAGCAGCTTGATGGGGGGACTAGCGGGGGTCCATGAGCAGTTCTTC.

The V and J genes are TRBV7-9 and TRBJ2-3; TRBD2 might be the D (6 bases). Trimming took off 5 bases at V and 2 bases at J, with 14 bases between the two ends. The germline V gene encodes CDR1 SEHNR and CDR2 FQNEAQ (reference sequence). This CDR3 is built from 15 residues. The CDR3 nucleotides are TGTGCCAGCAGCGACGGGGGAGCCCTCACAGATACGCAGTATTTT. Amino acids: CASSDGGALTDTQYF.

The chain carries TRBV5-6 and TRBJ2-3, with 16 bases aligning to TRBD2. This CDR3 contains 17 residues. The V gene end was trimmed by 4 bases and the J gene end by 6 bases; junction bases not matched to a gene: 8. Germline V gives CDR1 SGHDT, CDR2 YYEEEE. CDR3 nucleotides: TGTGCCAGCAGCAAGGATGGGACTAGCGGGAGGGGCGATACGCAGTATTTT. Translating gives CASSKDGTSGRGDTQYF. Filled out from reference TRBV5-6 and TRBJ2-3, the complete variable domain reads DAGVTQSPTHLIKTRGQQVTLRCSPKSGHDTVSWYQQALGQGPQFIFQYYEEEERQRGNFPDRFSGHQFPNYSSELNVNALLLGDSALYLCASSKDGTSGRGDTQYFGPGTRLTVL.

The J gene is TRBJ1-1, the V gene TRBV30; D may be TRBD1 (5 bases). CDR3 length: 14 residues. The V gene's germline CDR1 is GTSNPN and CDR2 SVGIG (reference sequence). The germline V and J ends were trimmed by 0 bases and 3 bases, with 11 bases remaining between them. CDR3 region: CAWSVGQGDTEAFF. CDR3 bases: TGTGCCTGGAGTGTAGGTCAGGGTGACACTGAAGCTTTCTTT. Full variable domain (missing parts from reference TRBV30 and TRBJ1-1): SQTIHQWPATLVQPVGSPLSLECTVEGTSNPNLYWYRQAAGRGLQLLFYSVGIGQISSEVPQNLSASRPQDRQFILSSKKLLLSDSGFYLCAWSVGQGDTEAFFGQGTRLTVV.